Listed below are T cell receptor beta chains from one sample, sequenced in a study of shared clonotypes between healthy human individuals. Clones were read by immunoSEQ multiplex PCR, and TCRdb kept only the in-frame ones, dropping some. This repertoire shows 550,000 to 650,000 clones, approximately 96% found once; its top ten account for roughly 0.12%. The specimen sequenced was naive CD8+ T cells sorted from blood. The receptors shown here come from a woman aged 25 to 39 in good health. The CDR3 runs from the conserved cysteine through the conserved F or W. D genes are given only for firm matches. Clone size is given for some rows only: seen once, a few or many times, or a class if the clone is expanded.

clone_size: NA
v_call: TRBV2
j_call: TRBJ2-2
d_call: NA
cdr3_nt: TGTGCCAGCATTGGAGCGGAAAACACCGGGGAGCTGTTTTTT
cdr3_aa: CASIGAENTGELFF

clone_size: NA
v_call: TRBV5-1
j_call: TRBJ2-3
d_call: TRBD1
cdr3_nt: TGCGCCAGCAGCGCCTATCGGACAGGGAAGGAGACAGATACGCAGTATTTT
cdr3_aa: CASSAYRTGKETDTQYF

clone_size: NA
v_call: TRBV14
j_call: TRBJ2-7
d_call: NA
cdr3_nt: TGTGCCAGCAGCCAAGATCTAGGGGTCTCCTACGAGCAGTACTTC
cdr3_aa: CASSQDLGVSYEQYF

clone_size: NA
v_call: TRBV7-8
j_call: TRBJ1-3
d_call: NA
cdr3_nt: TGTGCCAGCAGCCCCGCAGGACAGTCTCGGTACGGAAACACCATATATTTT
cdr3_aa: CASSPAGQSRYGNTIYF

clone_size: NA
v_call: TRBV13
j_call: TRBJ2-7
d_call: TRBD2
cdr3_nt: TGTGCCAGCAGCTTAGGGTTAGCGGGAGGGAATACGGCGGAGTACGAGCAGTACTTC
cdr3_aa: CASSLGLAGGNTAEYEQYF

clone_size: NA
v_call: TRBV10-3
j_call: TRBJ2-7
d_call: NA
cdr3_nt: TGTGCCATCAGTGAGTGGGGTCCCGAGCAGTACTTC
cdr3_aa: CAISEWGPEQYF

clone_size: few
v_call: TRBV25-1
j_call: TRBJ1-2
d_call: NA
cdr3_nt: TGTGCCAGCAGGAGAGAAGTTTATGGCTACACCTTC
cdr3_aa: CASRREVYGYTF

clone_size: NA
v_call: TRBV5-4
j_call: TRBJ2-1
d_call: TRBD2
cdr3_nt: TGTGCCAGCAGCTTGGGTAGCGGGAGTTCCAACAATGAGCAGTTCTTC
cdr3_aa: CASSLGSGSSNNEQFF

clone_size: NA
v_call: TRBV18
j_call: TRBJ1-1
d_call: NA
cdr3_nt: TGTGCCAGCTCACCACTTGGACCGGTCACTGAAGCTTTCTTT
cdr3_aa: CASSPLGPVTEAFF

clone_size: NA
v_call: TRBV6-5
j_call: TRBJ1-1
d_call: NA
cdr3_nt: TGTGCCAGCAGTTACGGCCTCAACAGGGAAGGCACTGAAGCTTTCTTT
cdr3_aa: CASSYGLNREGTEAFF

clone_size: NA
v_call: TRBV19
j_call: TRBJ1-5
d_call: TRBD1
cdr3_nt: TGTGCCAGTAGTATCGGAAGGACAGGGATGCATCAGCCCCAGCATTTT
cdr3_aa: CASSIGRTGMHQPQHF

clone_size: NA
v_call: TRBV7-8
j_call: TRBJ2-3
d_call: TRBD2
cdr3_nt: TGTGCCAGCAGCGGCGGGAGTAGCGGGAGCACAGATACGCAGTATTTT
cdr3_aa: CASSGGSSGSTDTQYF

clone_size: NA
v_call: TRBV5-6
j_call: TRBJ2-2
d_call: NA
cdr3_nt: TGTGCCAGCAGCTACAGAGGCGGGGAGCTGTTTTTT
cdr3_aa: CASSYRGGELFF

clone_size: NA
v_call: TRBV7-9
j_call: TRBJ2-1
d_call: NA
cdr3_nt: TGTGCCAGCAGCCGGGGGTGGGAGCAGTTCTTC
cdr3_aa: CASSRGWEQFF

clone_size: NA
v_call: TRBV7-8
j_call: TRBJ2-3
d_call: NA
cdr3_nt: TGTGCCAGCAGCTTTAGCGGAGAGGGCTATAGTTTGTCAGATACGCAGTATTTT
cdr3_aa: CASSFSGEGYSLSDTQYF

clone_size: NA
v_call: TRBV9
j_call: TRBJ2-5
d_call: TRBD2
cdr3_nt: TGTGCCAGCAGCGCTGGACTAGTTCCAGAGACCCAGTACTTC
cdr3_aa: CASSAGLVPETQYF

clone_size: NA
v_call: TRBV27
j_call: TRBJ1-5
d_call: TRBD1
cdr3_nt: TGTGCCAGCAGTTCCCGGGACAGGGCGGGTCAGCCCCAGCATTTT
cdr3_aa: CASSSRDRAGQPQHF

clone_size: NA
v_call: TRBV27
j_call: TRBJ1-2
d_call: NA
cdr3_nt: TGTGCCAGCAGTTCCCTGCCAAGCTATGGCTACACCTTC
cdr3_aa: CASSSLPSYGYTF

clone_size: NA
v_call: TRBV11-2
j_call: TRBJ2-7
d_call: TRBD1
cdr3_nt: TGTGCCAGCAGCTGGACAGGGGACTACGAGCAGTACTTC
cdr3_aa: CASSWTGDYEQYF

clone_size: once
v_call: TRBV19
j_call: TRBJ2-1
d_call: NA
cdr3_nt: TGTGCCAGTACTGGGAGGACCGTCAATGAGCAGTTCTTC
cdr3_aa: CASTGRTVNEQFF

clone_size: NA
v_call: TRBV28
j_call: TRBJ2-7
d_call: TRBD2
cdr3_nt: TGTGCCAGCAGTTTTGAACTAGCGTTCTCCTACGAGCAGTACTTC
cdr3_aa: CASSFELAFSYEQYF

clone_size: NA
v_call: TRBV27
j_call: TRBJ2-1
d_call: NA
cdr3_nt: TGTGCCAGCAGTTTATTGACCAGGAGCTCCTACAATGAGCAGTTCTTC
cdr3_aa: CASSLLTRSSYNEQFF

clone_size: few
v_call: TRBV10-1
j_call: TRBJ2-7
d_call: NA
cdr3_nt: TGCGCCAGCAGTGAATCAGTCTACGAGCAGTACTTC
cdr3_aa: CASSESVYEQYF

clone_size: NA
v_call: TRBV19
j_call: TRBJ1-5
d_call: NA
cdr3_nt: TGTGCCAGTAGTACCGAACAGGGACTAGGCAATCAGCCCCAGCATTTT
cdr3_aa: CASSTEQGLGNQPQHF